This T cell receptor (beta chain) was found in a study of vaccination and CD4 T cells after COVID-19. The treatment was: approximately nine-day PBMC culture with coronavirus spike peptide pools or control peptides (ViraFEST assay). This clonotype showed up just a few times. Antigen specificity is unknown. The Oncomine TCR Beta short-read assay was what sequenced the DNA obtained from cultured CD4+ T cells. In TCRdb, the PCR reads were re-called with MiXCR into one record per CDR3 protein. The sample consists of about 20,000 distinct CDR3 sequences, roughly two fifths of them appearing once. Per the germline V gene, CDR1 is MNHNS and CDR2 is SASEGT. This CDR3 region has 14 residues. The ends were cut back, 5 bases at V and 0 bases at J, with 10 bases in the middle.

The starting material was CD4+ T cells from blood, cultured in vitro, obtained after SARS-CoV-2 vaccination. The TCR comes from a human donor who had recovered from COVID-19. The chain has TRBV6-1 and TRBJ1-1, with unresolved D. The CDR3 region has the DNA TGTGCCAGCAGTCGACTTGAAATGAACACTGAAGCTTTCTTT. Translating gives CASSRLEMNTEAFF.